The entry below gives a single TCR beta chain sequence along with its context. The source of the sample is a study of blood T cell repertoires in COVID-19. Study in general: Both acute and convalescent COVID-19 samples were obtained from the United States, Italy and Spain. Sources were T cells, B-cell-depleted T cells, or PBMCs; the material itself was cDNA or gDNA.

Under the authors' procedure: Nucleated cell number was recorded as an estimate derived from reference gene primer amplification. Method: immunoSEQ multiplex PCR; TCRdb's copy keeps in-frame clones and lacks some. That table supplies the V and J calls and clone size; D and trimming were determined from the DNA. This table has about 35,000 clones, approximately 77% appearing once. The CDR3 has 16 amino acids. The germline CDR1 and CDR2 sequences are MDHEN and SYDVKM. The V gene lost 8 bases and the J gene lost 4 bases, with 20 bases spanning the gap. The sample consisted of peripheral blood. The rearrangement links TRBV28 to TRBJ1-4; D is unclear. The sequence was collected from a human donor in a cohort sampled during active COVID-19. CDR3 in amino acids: CASSSTGKRINEKLFF. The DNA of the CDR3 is TGTGCCAGCTCCTCGACTGGTAAACGGATTAATGAAAAACTGTTTTTT.